This paragraph covers one T cell receptor (beta chain) sequence. Its antigen remains unknown. A much larger clone differs by one base, so this may be a read error. This CDR3 is missing its conserved last phenylalanine or tryptophan, likely due to a read error. The data originate from a study of molecular identifiers for immune sequencing clone quantification. Findings and caveats of the study: Highly expanded clone sizes could be underestimated by identical TCR molecules sharing a barcode.

The CDR3 length is 15 residues. The germline V and J ends were trimmed by 1 base and 2 bases, with 11 bases remaining between them. Each CDR3 protein is one row after TCRdb ran MiXCR on the PCR reads. The sample includes more than 550,000 distinct CDR3 sequences, roughly 27% of them seen just once. J is TRBJ1-2 and V is TRBV12-3 or TRBV12-4; D is uncertain. The sample was naive CD8+ T cells from blood, with Jurkat cell RNA spiked in. Subset meaning: FACS-sorted CD8+CD4-CCR7+CD45RA+ naive T cells. The source is a human donor in good health. Some libraries in this study had Jurkat cell RNA spiked in. CDR3 amino acids: CASSLVGLSNYGYTS. The DNA for the CDR3 is TGTGCCAGCAGTTTAGTGGGCCTGTCAAACTATGGCTACACCTCC.